The rows below give T cell receptor beta chains drawn from one sample of a study of T cells in localized non-small cell lung cancer. TCRdb's copy holds only in-frame clones and misses some; the assay was immunoSEQ multiplex PCR. The sample has roughly 3,000 clones; about 26% are singletons. The sample in question was normal lung tissue next to the tumor, obtained before any cancer treatment. These receptors came from a woman aged 35-75 years with stage I lung adenocarcinoma. Each CDR3 is given with its conserved first and last residue. Fields, in order: CDR3 length, J gene, D gene, V gene, clone size, CDR3 protein, CDR3 DNA. The D gene is left open where the match is weak. Size is stated for part of the rows, as once, few or many counts, or as a class when the clone is expanded.

len: 14
j_gene: TRBJ1-1
d_gene: -
v_gene: TRBV11-3
abundance: few
CDR3aa: CASTFDPGYTEAFF
CDR3nt: TGTGCCAGCACCTTCGACCCCGGGTACACTGAAGCTTTCTTT

len: 16
j_gene: TRBJ2-1
d_gene: -
v_gene: TRBV7-5
abundance: -
CDR3aa: CASSLAGTGSYNEQFF
CDR3nt: TGTGCCAGCAGCTTGGCCGGGACAGGGTCCTACAATGAGCAGTTCTTC

len: 15
j_gene: TRBJ2-2
d_gene: TRBD1
v_gene: TRBV4-1
abundance: medium-sized
CDR3aa: CASRKGQGRAGELFF
CDR3nt: TGCGCCAGCAGAAAAGGACAGGGGAGGGCCGGGGAGCTGTTTTTT

len: 14
j_gene: TRBJ2-2
d_gene: -
v_gene: TRBV12-2
abundance: medium-sized
CDR3aa: CAAPTGTNTGELFF
CDR3nt: TGTGCCGCCCCTACCGGGACAAACACCGGGGAGCTGTTTTTT

len: 15
j_gene: TRBJ2-7
d_gene: TRBD1
v_gene: TRBV18
abundance: -
CDR3aa: CASSPNRDSPYEQYF
CDR3nt: TGTGCCAGCTCACCTAATCGGGACAGCCCCTACGAGCAGTACTTC

len: 15
j_gene: TRBJ2-7
d_gene: -
v_gene: TRBV11-3
abundance: few
CDR3aa: CASSLGGGISYEQYF
CDR3nt: TGTGCCAGCAGCCTAGGAGGGGGGATCTCCTACGAGCAGTACTTC

len: 11
j_gene: TRBJ2-1
d_gene: TRBD2
v_gene: TRBV12-5
abundance: -
CDR3aa: CASKRGNEQFF
CDR3nt: TGTGCCAGCAAGCGGGGCAATGAGCAGTTCTTC

len: 15
j_gene: TRBJ2-7
d_gene: TRBD1
v_gene: TRBV30
abundance: -
CDR3aa: CAWSTQGQASYEQYF
CDR3nt: TGTGCCTGGAGTACACAGGGACAGGCGTCCTACGAGCAGTACTTC

len: 15
j_gene: TRBJ2-2
d_gene: TRBD1
v_gene: TRBV14
abundance: -
CDR3aa: CASSLQGARTGELFF
CDR3nt: TGTGCCAGCAGCCTACAGGGGGCGCGAACCGGGGAGCTGTTTTTT

len: 15
j_gene: TRBJ2-1
d_gene: -
v_gene: TRBV11-3
abundance: -
CDR3aa: CASSLLPSSYNEQFF
CDR3nt: TGTGCCAGCAGCTTACTCCCGAGCTCCTACAATGAGCAGTTCTTC

len: 12
j_gene: TRBJ2-5
d_gene: -
v_gene: TRBV30
abundance: -
CDR3aa: CAWTTYQETQYF
CDR3nt: TGTGCCTGGACAACGTACCAAGAGACCCAGTACTTC

len: 16
j_gene: TRBJ2-1
d_gene: -
v_gene: TRBV1
abundance: -
CDR3aa: CASSQEGIAGRNEQFF
CDR3nt: TGCGCCAGCAGCCAAGAGGGAATAGCGGGAAGGAATGAGCAGTTCTTC

len: 17
j_gene: TRBJ2-2
d_gene: TRBD2
v_gene: TRBV11-3
abundance: -
CDR3aa: CASSFTSGRANTGELFF
CDR3nt: TGTGCCAGCAGCTTTACTAGCGGGAGGGCCAACACCGGGGAGCTGTTTTTT